This T cell receptor (beta chain) was obtained from a study of blood T cell repertoires in COVID-19. Study summary: T cells, B-cell-depleted T cells, or PBMCs provided the cDNA or gDNA that served as material.

TCRdb's table, derived via immunoSEQ multiplex PCR, lists solely in-frame clones and lacks some. Of over 250,000 clones listed, 88% were seen once; the top ten hold about 1%. Germline CDR1 is SGHNT and CDR2 is YYREEE (reference sequence). The V and J ends lost 0 bases and 0 bases respectively, with 13 bases between them. This CDR3 region has 16 residues. Source material: PBMCs or T cells enriched from blood (not recorded which). The receptor was derived from a woman aged 25 to 39 who had recovered from COVID-19. The rearrangement uses TRBV5-4 and TRBJ2-7; the D gene is possibly TRBD2 (5 bases). CDR3 region: CASSLDVSGYSYEQYF. The CDR3 DNA sequence: TGTGCCAGCAGCTTGGATGTCTCGGGGTACTCCTACGAGCAGTACTTC.